Sequencing of this TCR beta chain was carried out in a study of metastatic and nonmetastatic thyroid tumors. Patients had received no treatment of any kind before thyroid surgery. TCRdb re-processed the PCR reads through MiXCR. The sample gives just over 15,000 clones, 3% to 4% of which show up once; less than 25% is in the top ten. The sample was tumor tissue. This receptor was taken from a female donor with papillary thyroid cancer or a benign thyroid nodule (not recorded which). Some clones in this sample may be carry-over from other donors' samples.

CDR3 nucleotide sequence: TGTGCCAGCAGCTTAGAGTTAGGGGGCACTGAAGCTTTCTTT. Translated, it gives CASSLELGGTEAFF. The chain employs TRBV7-9 and TRBJ1-1, with D possibly matching TRBD1 (6 bases). The V gene's germline CDR1 is SEHNR and CDR2 FQNEAQ (reference sequence). This CDR3 region has 14 residues. V lost 1 base and J 4 bases, leaving 10 bases between the germline ends.